This T cell receptor beta chain was observed in a study of cytomegalovirus exposure and HLA in healthy donors. Germline-derived CDR1 and CDR2 are MGHRA and YSYEKL. The V gene end was trimmed by 3 bases and the J gene end by 0 bases; junction bases not matched to a gene: 6. The CDR3 covers 18 residues. The protocol was immunoSEQ multiplex PCR, while the TCRdb copy is restricted to in-frame clones and leaves out a portion. In the table there are 150,000 to 200,000 clones, 86% of which are singletons. In this sample, this clone turned up once. Specimen: PBMCs. The chain is built from TRBV4-1 and TRBJ2-1; 12 bases are shared with TRBD2. This clonotype was sampled from a woman in her late teens or twenties in good health and CMV-seronegative. The CDR3 here is CASSHRGLAGSSYNEQFF. CDR3 bases: TGCGCCAGCAGCCACCGCGGACTAGCGGGGAGCTCCTACAATGAGCAGTTCTTC.